The 9 T cell receptor beta chains in this list originate from one sample, sequenced in a study of cytomegalovirus exposure and HLA in healthy donors (dated by TCRdb to about 2017). The receptor library was made with the immunoSEQ multiplex PCR assay. For the multiplex PCR, a mixture combining 60 forward primers for TCR Vbeta segments and 13 reverse primers for TCR Jbeta segments was used. The table was pulled from immuneACCESS by TCRdb, which kept in-frame rearrangements only. Such tables lose some clones; where checked, under half of the loss comes from unresolved V genes, and the rest has no known cause. This sample holds 210,000 or so clones; around 81% were observed only once. Roughly 10% of the sample rests with the top ten. Sequences were obtained from PBMCs. The source is a woman aged 45-59 years in good health and CMV-seropositive.

The V and J genes are TRBV25-1 and TRBJ2-5; a possible D gene is TRBD1 (6 bases). Per germline, CDR1 MGHDK and CDR2 SYGVNS. The CDR3 loop spans 16 amino acids. Trimming shortened V by 4 bases and J by 2 bases, and 17 bases separated the two germline ends. This CDR3 reads CASSGRRGHQQETQYF. Written as DNA, the CDR3 is TGTGCCAGCAGTGGCCGACGGGGACATCAACAAGAGACCCAGTACTTC.

This sequence joins TRBV5-1 and TRBJ2-1; TRBD2 matches at 13 bases. CDR1 and CDR2 (germline): SGHRS, YFSETQ. V gave up 2 bases and J gave up 4 bases; unmatched junction bases: 3. The CDR3 extends over 16 amino acids. The CDR3 coding sequence is TGCGCCAGCAGCTTAAGGACTAGCGGGGGTTACAATGAGCAGTTCTTC. It yields the protein CASSLRTSGGYNEQFF. Variable domain in full (rest from reference TRBV5-1 and TRBJ2-1): KAGVTQTPRYLIKTRGQQVTLSCSPISGHRSVSWYQQTPGQGLQFLFEYFSETQRNKGNFPGRFSGRQFSNSRSEMNVSTLELGDSALYLCASSLRTSGGYNEQFFGPGTRLTVL.

The V call is TRBV28, the J call TRBJ2-7; D remains ambiguous. Germline assignment: CDR1 MDHEN and CDR2 SYDVKM. Trimming pared 7 bases from V and 1 base from J, leaving 17 bases between. CDR3 size: 15 residues. The CDR3 here is CASTSARGYSYEQYF. The CDR3 DNA is TGTGCCAGCACCTCAGCCCGCGGCTATTCCTACGAGCAGTACTTC.

This clone was picked up a small number of times. The rearrangement links TRBV28 to TRBJ1-2; 9 nucleotides agree with TRBD1. Per the germline V gene, CDR1 is MDHEN and CDR2 is SYDVKM. V shed 6 bases and J 1 base; nucleotides not matched to a gene: 6. This CDR3 is built from 15 residues. The CDR3 loop reads CASRYNRGRNYGYTF. The CDR3 DNA is TGTGCCAGCAGATATAACAGGGGGCGTAACTATGGCTACACCTTC.

On this clone: This CDR3 is also generated by other DNA sequences in the sample. The chain employs TRBV30 and TRBJ1-1; a possible D gene is TRBD1 (6 bases). Germline V gives CDR1 GTSNPN, CDR2 SVGIG (reference sequence). The V and J ends lost 1 base and 1 base respectively, with 7 bases between them. The CDR3 contains 13 residues. The CDR3 protein is CAWSGQANTEAFF. The CDR3 DNA follows: TGTGCCTGGAGTGGACAGGCGAACACTGAAGCTTTCTTT.

This chain joins TRBV2 and TRBJ2-3; 9 bases fit TRBD2. J gave up 5 bases and V 0 bases, and 9 bases lay outside the gene matches. CDR1 is SNHLY, CDR2 FYNNEI, per germline. The CDR3 loop spans 17 amino acids. The CDR3 DNA reads TGTGCCAGCAGTGAAGCGCGGCTAGCGGGGATAATAGATACGCAGTATTTT. Translation: CASSEARLAGIIDTQYF.

This sequence joins TRBV7-9 and TRBJ1-6; 9 bases are a match to TRBD1. Germline CDR1 is SEHNR and CDR2 is FQNEAQ (reference sequence). V lost 1 base and J lost 10; bases outside the gene matches: 5. CDR3 length: 15 residues. CDR3 coding DNA: TGTGCCAGCAGCTTAGAACAGGGGGCGAGGTCACCCCTCCACTTT. It specifies CASSLEQGARSPLHF.

J is TRBJ1-2 and V is TRBV7-3; D ambiguous. Germline V lookup: CDR1 SGHTA, CDR2 FQGTGA. This CDR3 has 13 residues. V lost 6 bases to trimming and J lost 0 bases, with 8 bases between them. CDR3 amino acids: CASSIEANYGYTF. In DNA form, the CDR3 reads TGTGCCAGCAGTATCGAGGCTAACTATGGCTACACCTTC.

The sample holds a few counts of this clone. The chain couples TRBV4-1 to TRBJ1-1; no definite D call. CDR1 MGHRA and CDR2 YSYEKL come from the germline V gene. Trimming cost V 3 bases and J 5 bases, with 16 bases left between them. The CDR3 spans 15 residues. The CDR3, as DNA: TGCGCCAGCAGCCATGTTTTGTGGTCGGTTACTGAAGCTTTCTTT. The encoded protein is CASSHVLWSVTEAFF.